Sequencing of this T cell receptor beta chain was carried out in a study of OX40 agonist ivuxolimab in advanced cancers. Study information: Ivuxolimab is a fully human IgG2 antibody that activates OX40 (CD134).

The protocol was immunoSEQ multiplex PCR, while the TCRdb copy is restricted to in-frame clones and leaves out a portion. The table lists more than 100,000 clones, 93% of them singletons. CDR1 is GTSNPN and CDR2 is SVGIG in the germline V gene (reference sequence). CDR3 length: 11 amino acids. The V gene lost 4 bases and the J gene lost 6 bases, with 8 bases spanning the gap. Study-wide points: Blood T cells, both CD4+ and CD8+, expanded clonally by week 6 at 0.1 to 3.0 mg/kg.

About this clone itself: Antigen specificity is unknown.

Specimen: CD4+ or CD8+ T cells sorted from blood, collected in a trial of the OX40 agonist ivuxolimab. The TCR originated in an adult with an advanced solid tumor such as melanoma, head and neck, liver or kidney cancer. V usage is TRBV30 and J usage is TRBJ2-3; D is uncertain. CDR3: CAWTSRDTQYF. CDR3 DNA: TGTGCCTGGACCTCTCGGGATACGCAGTATTTT.